The present entry profiles one TCR beta chain with its context. These data originate in a study of blood T cell repertoires in COVID-19. Across the study: Acute and convalescent COVID-19 specimens originated in the United States, Italy and Spain.

V lost 7 bases and J lost 10; bases outside the gene matches: 9. In germline, CDR1 is SQVTM, CDR2 ANQGSEA. The CDR3 length is 11 residues. In the original workflow: Amplification from reference gene primers served as the basis for estimated nucleated cell counts. Sequenced by immunoSEQ multiplex PCR; TCRdb stores in-frame clones only, minus some. V and J calls plus clone size are reproduced from that table; the DNA served to infer D and trimming. The data contain approximately 240,000 clones, roughly three quarters of them singletons. The sample was peripheral blood. V gene TRBV29-1 combines with J gene TRBJ1-2; 7 bases are a match to TRBD1. The sequence was obtained from a woman in her 40s with active or convalescent COVID-19. CDR3 in amino acids: CSDRSTGVYTF. CDR3 DNA: TGCAGCGATAGATCCACAGGGGTCTACACCTTC. Supplemented by reference TRBV29-1 and TRBJ1-2, the full variable domain reads SAVISQKPSRDICQRGTSLTIQCQVDSQVTMMFWYRQQPGQSLTLIATANQGSEATYESGFVIDKFPISRPNLTFSTLTVSNMSPEDSSIYLCSDRSTGVYTFGSGTRLTVV.